This T cell receptor beta chain emerged from a study of regulatory T cells in long-lasting Graves disease. As for the study in general: Antithyroid drug use was under 3 months in newly diagnosed Graves' patients.

There are many counts of this clonotype. This CDR3 is built from 15 residues. Losses at the gene ends were 7 bases for V and 4 bases for J; bases not matched to a gene: 8. Arm-PCR with iRepertoire HTBI primers amplified the CDR3 regions for these TCR beta libraries. One entry per CDR3 protein, called by TCRdb with MiXCR from the multiplex PCR reads. Found here are approximately 300,000 distinct CDR3 sequences, about 20% of them singletons; the top ten hold about two fifths. Time point specified: newly diagnosed GD, antithyroid drugs for less than 3 months. From RNA extracted from PBMCs, the TCR library was made.

This chain connects TRBV12-3 or TRBV12-4 to TRBJ2-3, with 10 bases identical to TRBD2. The material was peripheral blood mononuclear cells (PBMCs), obtained at new diagnosis, from a patient treated with antithyroid drugs. This TCR derives from a female donor with Graves disease. CDR3 sequence reads: CASKSPAGGADTQYF. The CDR3 coding sequence is TGTGCCAGCAAAAGCCCAGCGGGAGGGGCAGATACGCAGTATTTT.